One sample yielded the 29 T cell receptor beta chains listed below, sequenced in a study of breast tumors, draining lymph nodes, adjacent tissues. Axillary draining lymph nodes of breast cancer patients supplied the node samples. TCRdb fed the multiplex PCR reads into MiXCR, producing one record per CDR3 protein. The table lists 150,000 to 200,000 distinct CDR3 sequences, roughly 30% of them singletons. Sequencing was carried out using axillary lymph node tissue. These receptors all stem from a female donor with breast cancer. Some clones in this sample may be carry-over from other donors' samples.

In its sample, this clonotype was seen many times. The chain employs TRBV19 and TRBJ2-1; no definite D call. Trimming left V 3 bases short and J 5 bases short, with 14 bases between. CDR1 is LNHDA, CDR2 SQIVND, per germline (reference sequence). The CDR3 is 15 amino acids. The CDR3 region is CASSIGPLENNEQFF. Here the CDR3 DNA reads TGTGCCAGTAGTATTGGTCCGTTAGAAAACAATGAGCAGTTCTTC.

This chain joins TRBV11-2 and TRBJ1-1; 7 bases are shared with TRBD1. J lost 2 bases, V lost 3 bases, and 6 bases had no gene match. This CDR3 is built from 15 residues. CDR1 SGHAT and CDR2 FQNNGV come from the germline V gene. The CDR3, as DNA: TGTGCCAGCAGCTTTATAGGGGGCAGCAACACTGAAGCTTTCTTT. It encodes CASSFIGGSNTEAFF.

CDR3 sequence reads: CSVGDLEEQYF. In nucleotides, the CDR3 is TGCAGCGTCGGGGACCTCGAGGAGCAGTATTTT. The rearrangement joins TRBV29-1 to TRBJ2-3; D possibly matches TRBD1 or TRBD2 (5 bases each). The CDR3 is made up of 11 amino acids. V lost 6 bases to trimming and J lost 11 bases, with 15 bases between them. Germline CDR1 is SQVTM and CDR2 is ANQGSEA.

This clonotype was seen a few times. This sequence joins TRBV5-1 and TRBJ1-1, with 7 bases lining up with TRBD1. Per germline, CDR1 SGHRS and CDR2 YFSETQ. The CDR3 is 17 residues long. V gave up 0 bases and J gave up 6 bases; unmatched junction bases: 14. DNA for the CDR3: TGCGCCAGCAGCTTGGGGGCCCAACAGGGGCAGAGGGCTGAAGCTTTCTTT. It encodes CASSLGAQQGQRAEAFF.

Ten or more counts support this clonotype. This chain uses TRBV7-6 with TRBJ2-5; D is undetermined. V lost 0 bases and J 3 bases, leaving 8 bases between the germline ends. The CDR3 length is 14 residues. Germline-derived CDR1 and CDR2 are SGHVS and FNYEAQ. DNA of the CDR3: TGTGCCAGCAGCTTAGCGGGCCACAAAGAGACCCAGTACTTC. Translating gives CASSLAGHKETQYF.

This clonotype was counted ten times or more. This chain links TRBV5-1 with TRBJ2-2, with 10 bases identical to TRBD1. V lost 5 bases, J lost 4 bases, and 11 bases stayed unmatched. This CDR3 region has 17 residues. Germline loops: CDR1 SGHRS, CDR2 YFSETQ. CDR3 bases: TGCGCCAGCAGTCCAGACAGGGGGCTTTGGGGCACCGGGGAGCTGTTTTTT. As protein: CASSPDRGLWGTGELFF.

V is TRBV20-1 and J is TRBJ1-3; no clear D gene. The CDR3 extends over 12 amino acids. The ends were cut back, 4 bases at V and 7 bases at J, with 11 bases in the middle. CDR1 is DFQATT and CDR2 is SNEGSKA in the germline V gene (reference sequence). The CDR3 sequence: CSANIGGNTIYF. The DNA of the CDR3 is TGCAGTGCTAACATCGGCGGGAACACCATATATTTT.

This clonotype was seen repeatedly, ten times or more. This chain joins TRBV2 and TRBJ2-3; 16 nucleotides align to TRBD2. CDR1 and CDR2 (germline): SNHLY, FYNNEI. CDR3 length equals 18 residues. V lost 6 bases to trimming and J lost 4 bases; unmatched junction nucleotides: 10. The CDR3 loop reads CASRAGLAGGRVADTQYF. CDR3 nucleotide sequence: TGTGCCAGCAGGGCGGGACTAGCGGGGGGGCGGGTAGCAGATACGCAGTATTTT.

The chain uses TRBV6-6 and TRBJ1-2, with D possibly TRBD1 on 5 matching bases. Trimming cost V 7 bases and J 5 bases, with 23 bases left between them. The CDR3 sequence is 16 residues long. Germline lookup yields CDR1 MNHNY and CDR2 SVGAGI (reference sequence). In nucleotides, the CDR3 is TGTGCCAGCACCATATCGGGACGGGGGTTAGGATATGGCTACACCTTC. Translating it yields CASTISGRGLGYGYTF.

This chain links TRBV5-6 with TRBJ2-6; unclear D gene. Germline V CDR1 and CDR2: SGHDT, YYEEEE. V was shortened by 3 bases and J by 0 bases, with 10 bases between the two germline ends. The CDR3 totals 16 residues. The CDR3: CASSSRRTSGANVLTF. DNA for the CDR3: TGTGCCAGCAGCTCTCGCCGTACCTCTGGGGCCAACGTCCTGACTTTC.

This clonotype was observed many times. This chain joins TRBV20-1 and TRBJ2-1; 10 bases map to TRBD2. The CDR3 is 15 residues long. J gave up 6 bases and V 0 bases, and 5 bases lay outside the gene matches. The V gene's germline CDR1 is DFQATT and CDR2 SNEGSKA (reference sequence). CDR3 DNA: TGCAGTGCTAGAGATTTACTAGCGGGGACCAATGAGCAGTTCTTC. Its translation: CSARDLLAGTNEQFF.

This clonotype was recorded at least ten times. The chain has TRBV6-6 and TRBJ2-7; 7 bases are shared with TRBD1. V shed 5 bases and J 2 bases; nucleotides not matched to a gene: 6. The length of the CDR3 is 14 residues. The germline V gene encodes CDR1 MNHNY and CDR2 SVGAGI (reference sequence). The CDR3 is CASSTGTEAYEQYF. CDR3 DNA sequence: TGTGCCAGCAGTACCGGGACAGAGGCCTACGAGCAGTACTTC.

As concerns this clonotype: A read error may account for a junction end that differs from germline. V gene TRBV4-1 combines with J gene TRBJ2-1; D tentatively reads TRBD1 or TRBD2 (9 bases each). Germline CDR1 is MGHRA and CDR2 is YSYEKL. This CDR3 comprises 13 residues. The CDR3 bases are TGCGCCAGCAGCCCGTCTAGCGGGACAGGGTTCGTCTTC. Translation: CASSPSSGTGFVF.

This clonotype showed up just once. Because the CDR3 is missing its conserved closing phenylalanine or tryptophan, this is likely a read error. The DNA is left out, because the CDR3 cannot be placed on it with certainty; the CDR3 is given as TCRdb lists it. This rearrangement joins TRBV10-3 to TRBJ2-7; the table's TRBD1 call for D was not verified on the DNA. The V gene's germline CDR1 is ENHRY and CDR2 SYGVKD. The CDR3 extends over 11 residues, inclusive of both ends. The CDR3 region is CALQGTPTSST.

This clonotype was detected ten times or more. This chain links TRBV11-1 with TRBJ2-7; 7 bases agree with TRBD2. The CDR3 loop spans 14 amino acids. Per the germline V gene, CDR1 is SGHAT and CDR2 is FQDESV (reference sequence). J gave up 6 bases and V 4 bases, and 9 bases lay outside the gene matches. The CDR3 sequence is CASSSGLTSAEQYF. DNA for the CDR3: TGTGCCAGCAGCTCTGGACTTACTAGCGCCGAGCAGTACTTC. Complete variable domain (other parts from reference TRBV11-1 and TRBJ2-7): EAEVAQSPRYKITEKSQAVAFWCDPISGHATLYWYRQILGQGPELLVQFQDESVVDDSQLPKDRFSAERLKGVDSTLKIQPAELGDSAMYLCASSSGLTSAEQYFGPGTRLTVT.

This clonotype occurred many times. The chain joins TRBV4-1 to TRBJ1-4; D call uncertain. The CDR3 is 15 residues long. From germline, CDR1 is MGHRA and CDR2 YSYEKL. Trimming left V 0 bases short and J 7 bases short, with 12 bases between. The CDR3 DNA sequence: TGCGCCAGCAGCCAAGATGGGGTACTGAGTGAAAAACTGTTTTTT. Its protein product is CASSQDGVLSEKLFF.

This clonotype was counted at least ten times. The chain uses TRBV5-1 and TRBJ2-5; D unclear. This CDR3 region has 13 residues. Trimming took 2 bases from V and 5 from J, leaving 10 bases between them. In germline, CDR1 is SGHRS, CDR2 YFSETQ. DNA for the CDR3: TGCGCCAGCAGCTTTCTCAGTCGGGAGACCCAGTACTTC. Protein product: CASSFLSRETQYF.

This clonotype was counted between two and nine times. A much larger clone differs by one base, so this may be a read error. No conserved phenylalanine or tryptophan ends this CDR3, so it is likely a read error. In DNA, the CDR3 is TGTGCCAGCAGCTTAGTTGGGACAGACTATGGCTACACCCTC. It codes for CASSLVGTDYGYTL. V usage is TRBV7-9 and J usage is TRBJ1-2; 7 bases agree with TRBD1. Germline loops: CDR1 SEHNR, CDR2 FQNEAQ (reference sequence). The CDR3 loop spans 14 amino acids. The V and J ends lost 1 base and 3 bases, in that order; junction bases with no gene match: 2.

This clonotype was observed many times. The genes are TRBV9 and TRBJ2-7, with D possibly being TRBD1 or TRBD2 (6 bases each). This CDR3 comprises 14 residues. Deletions cut 0 bases from V and 4 bases from J, with 11 bases between. Germline V gives CDR1 SGDLS, CDR2 YYNGEE. CDR3 sequence: CASSVEQGGYEQYF. CDR3 nucleotides: TGTGCCAGCAGCGTAGAACAGGGAGGTTACGAGCAGTACTTC.

This clonotype was recorded at least ten times. V gene TRBV5-8 combines with J gene TRBJ2-2, with D possibly TRBD1 on 7 matching bases. V lost 7 bases, J lost 4 bases, and 17 bases lay in between. CDR3 length: 15 amino acids. Germline CDR1 and CDR2: SGHTS and YDEGEE. CDR3 DNA sequence: TGTGCCAGCCGAACCCGACAGGGAGGCACCGGGGAGCTGTTTTTT. It encodes CASRTRQGGTGELFF.

Many counts were recorded for this clonotype. J is TRBJ2-7 and V is TRBV5-5, with TRBD1 matching over 7 bases. CDR1 and CDR2 (germline): SGHKS, YYEKEE (reference sequence). J was trimmed by 5 bases and V by 4 bases; bases with no gene match: 12. The CDR3 is made up of 15 amino acids. In DNA form, the CDR3 reads TGTGCCAGCAGCCCCCGCACGACAGGGATCGACGAGCAGTACTTC. This codes for CASSPRTTGIDEQYF.

This clonotype was detected a few times. The CDR3 DNA follows: TGTGCCAGCACTATCCGGATTTACACTGAAGCTTTCTTT. Its protein is CASTIRIYTEAFF. The chain couples TRBV12-3 or TRBV12-4 to TRBJ1-1; unclear D gene. The CDR3 totals 13 residues. V was cut by 7 bases and J by 3 bases, with 12 bases left in between.

Of note for this clonotype: A single base separates this from a much larger clone, so it may be a read error. CDR3: CASSLGGGYLQPPHF. The CDR3, as DNA: TGTGCCAGCAGCTTAGGGGGGGGGTACCTACAGCCCCCGCATTTT. This chain uses TRBV9 with TRBJ1-5; D possibly corresponds to TRBD1 (6 bases). Germline V gives CDR1 SGDLS, CDR2 YYNGEE. CDR3 size: 15 residues.

At least ten counts were recorded for this clonotype. This chain joins TRBV12-3 or TRBV12-4 and TRBJ2-5; the D is unclear. The CDR3 loop spans 11 amino acids. Trimming took off 3 bases at V and 4 bases at J, with 3 bases between the two ends. For the CDR3, the DNA is TGTGCCAGCAGTTTTTTAGAGACCCAGTACTTC. Its protein product is CASSFLETQYF.

The chain combines TRBV7-2 with TRBJ1-6; possible D gene TRBD1, 5 bases. The CDR3 spans 15 residues. Germline V lookup: CDR1 SGHTA, CDR2 FQGNSA. The ends were cut back, 4 bases at V and 9 bases at J, with 16 bases in the middle. CDR3 bases: TGTGCCAGCAGCTACGGGGCTTTAAACACTTCACCCCTCCACTTT. This encodes CASSYGALNTSPLHF.

This clonotype was found once. The CDR3 does not end in the conserved phenylalanine or tryptophan, so this is likely a read error. The V and J genes are TRBV19 and TRBJ2-7; possible D gene TRBD2, 5 bases. The germline V gene encodes CDR1 LNHDA and CDR2 SQIVND (reference sequence). The V and J ends lost 6 bases and 5 bases respectively, with 23 bases between them. CDR3 length: 16 residues. CDR3 region: CASSRGYGVSLDEQYS. The CDR3, as DNA: TGTGCCAGTAGCAGAGGATACGGGGTAAGCTTGGACGAGCAGTACTCC.

On this clonotype: With a much larger clone just one base away, this may be a read error. The chain recombines TRBV6-5 with TRBJ2-5, with D tentatively TRBD1 (7 bases). CDR3 length: 15 residues. Germline lookup yields CDR1 MNHEY and CDR2 SVGAGI. Trimming took off 5 bases at V and 3 bases at J, with 16 bases between the two ends. The CDR3 sequence: CASSATLRGEETQYF. For the CDR3, the DNA is TGTGCCAGCAGTGCCACCCTCAGGGGGGAAGAGACCCAGTACTTC.

Comment on this clonotype: This sequence may be a read error, since a much larger clone differs from it by one base. The CDR3 does not end in the conserved phenylalanine or tryptophan, so this is likely a read error. The gene calls are TRBV20-1 and TRBJ1-2, with 7 nucleotides matching TRBD1. The J segment lost 2 bases and the V segment lost 3 bases, leaving 12 bases of the junction unmatched. The CDR3 covers 16 residues. Germline CDR1 is DFQATT and CDR2 is SNEGSKA (reference sequence). The CDR3 here is CSARAPTGVFNYGYTL. CDR3 sequence (DNA): TGCAGTGCTAGGGCCCCCACAGGGGTCTTCAACTATGGCTACACCCTC.

This clonotype was detected many times. The rearrangement links TRBV20-1 to TRBJ2-1; TRBD2 agrees at 13 bases. Germline CDR1 reads DFQATT; CDR2 reads SNEGSKA (reference sequence). With V trimmed by 5 bases and J by 2 bases, 0 bases remained unmatched. The CDR3 has 14 residues. This CDR3 is CSAGTSGAYNEQFF. The CDR3 coding sequence is TGCAGTGCTGGGACTAGCGGGGCCTACAATGAGCAGTTCTTC.